Here is one T cell receptor beta chain with its context. V lost 5 bases and J lost 1; bases outside the gene matches: 7. Germline V gene sequence: CDR1 DFQATT, CDR2 SNEGSKA (reference sequence). The CDR3 has 15 amino acids. The data were obtained in a study of blood T cells in healthy people across ages. With a J-beta primer mix and a sample-barcoded 5' primer, a second PCR ran about 7 to 12 cycles. MiXCR, applied by TCRdb to the 5' RACE reads, yields one record per CDR3 protein. The sample includes about 800,000 distinct CDR3 sequences, roughly 50% of them seen just once. Material for sequencing was blood. The V call is TRBV20-1, the J call TRBJ2-5; 10 nucleotides line up with TRBD2. This receptor was taken from a man aged 30 to 45 in good health. The CDR3, as DNA: TGCAGTGCTGGGACGACTAGCGGGTTCCAAGAGACCCAGTACTTC. Amino acid sequence: CSAGTTSGFQETQYF.